This TCR beta chain was obtained from a study of breast tumors, draining lymph nodes, adjacent tissues. From the multiplex PCR reads, TCRdb called clonotypes with MiXCR, one entry per CDR3 protein. The sample comprises 200,000 to 300,000 distinct CDR3 sequences, over 25% of which are singletons, and approximately 1% rests with the top ten. Study observations and caveats: Most tumor T cells seemingly derive from lymph node, then expand in tumor.

Axillary draining lymph nodes of breast cancer patients supplied the node samples. This CDR3 spans 10 amino acids. Germline CDR1 MNHEY, CDR2 SVGAGI. V was shortened by 7 bases and J by 12 bases, with 12 bases between the two germline ends. To note about this clonotype: Its antigen is currently unknown.

The TCR comes from a female donor with breast cancer. Some clones in this sample may be carry-over from other donors' samples. The chain couples TRBV6-5 to TRBJ1-2; D remains ambiguous. Material: axillary lymph node tissue. The CDR3 loop is CASKRRGNTF. DNA for the CDR3: TGTGCCAGCAAACGTCGAGGCAACACCTTC.